This TCR beta chain was profiled in a study of shared clonotypes between healthy human individuals. CD45RO-negative cells were positively selected for CCR7, leaving out terminally differentiated effector memory CD45RA+ cells. Germline V gene sequence: CDR1 MDHEN, CDR2 SYDVKM. This CDR3 region has 12 residues. Trimming took off 3 bases at V and 3 bases at J, with 6 bases between the two ends. Assay: immunoSEQ multiplex PCR; the TCRdb copy retains only in-frame clones and omits some. There are around 600,000 clones in the sample; 95% occur only once, and about 0.11% lies in the top ten. General study results and limits: Few donors restricted represented genetic and exposure-history diversity.

Regarding this clone: The antigen remains unidentified. The same CDR3 can be traced to other DNA sequences in this sample.

Sequenced: naive CD8+ T cells sorted from blood. The gene calls are TRBV28 and TRBJ2-7, with D unclear. The TCR was taken from a woman aged 25 to 39 in good health. CDR3 region: CASSFIRYEQYF. The CDR3 DNA is TGTGCCAGCAGTTTCATCCGCTACGAGCAGTACTTC.